The 20 T cell receptor beta chains in this list originate from one sample, sequenced in a study of STAT5B mutations in CD4+ large granular lymphocyte leukemia. Repertoires were generated with immunoSEQ multiplex PCR, while TCRdb's copy carries only in-frame clones and drops some. The sample records 20,000 to 25,000 clones, 82% being singletons. Sequencing was done on a sample of CD4+ T cells from blood buffy coats. The source of these receptors is a human donor in good health.

The chain recombines TRBV30 with TRBJ2-1; weak D call: TRBD1 (7 bases). In germline, CDR1 is GTSNPN, CDR2 SVGIG (reference sequence). This CDR3 contains 19 residues. Trimming cost V 3 bases and J 6 bases, with 30 bases left between them. As DNA, the CDR3 is TGTGCCTGGAGGGCCGGGACAGTCTTTGACGGGAGAGGCCCCAATGAGCAGTTCTTC. Translation: CAWRAGTVFDGRGPNEQFF.

V is TRBV5-8 and J is TRBJ1-6; D is undetermined. The CDR3 covers 15 residues. V shed 4 bases and J shed 8 bases, with 16 bases lying between them. Germline CDR1 is SGHTS and CDR2 is YDEGEE. The CDR3 sequence: CASSPRLGRDSPLHF. The CDR3 DNA is TGTGCCAGCAGCCCCCGACTAGGTCGGGATTCACCCCTCCACTTT.

This chain connects TRBV19 to TRBJ2-1; 12 bases align to TRBD2. The CDR3 is 16 residues long. J was trimmed by 2 bases and V by 4 bases; bases with no gene match: 3. In germline, CDR1 is LNHDA, CDR2 SQIVND (reference sequence). CDR3 amino acids: CASSRTSGAPYNEQFF. In nucleotides, the CDR3 is TGTGCCAGTAGTAGGACTAGCGGGGCACCCTACAATGAGCAGTTCTTC.

V usage is TRBV29-1 and J usage is TRBJ2-3; D gene unclear. The CDR3 totals 12 residues. The germline CDR1 and CDR2 sequences are SQVTM and ANQGSEA. V lost 2 bases and J lost 0, with 3 bases in between. In DNA form, the CDR3 reads TGCAGCGTTGAAAGAAGCACAGATACGCAGTATTTT. It codes for CSVERSTDTQYF.

The rearrangement uses TRBV7-2 and TRBJ2-5, with D possibly being TRBD2 (6 bases). Germline values: CDR1 SGHTA, CDR2 FQGNSA. The CDR3 has 14 residues. Deletions cut 5 bases from V and 5 bases from J, with 15 bases between. The CDR3 coding sequence is TGTGCCAGCAGCCCAAGACTAGTCGGGGAGACCCAGTACTTC. It specifies CASSPRLVGETQYF.

The chain combines TRBV5-4 with TRBJ1-4, with 7 bases lining up with TRBD1. The CDR3 is 14 amino acids. Per the germline V gene, CDR1 is SGHNT and CDR2 is YYREEE (reference sequence). V shed 4 bases, J shed 6 bases, and the junction held 6 bases outside the gene matches. CDR3 bases: TGTGCCAGCAGCCGCAATGGACAGGATGAAAAACTGTTTTTT. This gives the protein CASSRNGQDEKLFF.

The V gene is TRBV2, the J gene TRBJ2-5; 12 positions agree with TRBD2. Germline V lookup: CDR1 SNHLY, CDR2 FYNNEI. Unmatched junction bases numbered 7, after V lost 6 bases and J lost 2 bases. CDR3 length equals 16 residues. The CDR3, as DNA: TGTGCCAGCAGCCGACGGACTAGCGGGGCTCAAGAGACCCAGTACTTC. It is translated as CASSRRTSGAQETQYF. Looking up the rest from reference TRBV2 and TRBJ2-5 gives the full variable domain: EPEVTQTPSHQVTQMGQEVILRCVPISNHLYFYWYRQILGQKVEFLVSFYNNEISEKSEIFDDQFSVERPDGSNFTLKIRSTKLEDSAMYFCASSRRTSGAQETQYFGPGTRLLVL.

The chain combines TRBV10-3 with TRBJ2-7; D possibly corresponds to TRBD2 (7 bases). The CDR3 is made up of 15 amino acids. The V and J ends lost 9 bases and 0 bases respectively, with 18 bases between them. The V gene's germline CDR1 is ENHRY and CDR2 SYGVKD. The CDR3 region has the DNA TGTGCCATGGGATCAAGGGGGGGAAGCTCCTACGAGCAGTACTTC. It yields the protein CAMGSRGGSSYEQYF.

V and J are TRBV6-6 and TRBJ2-7; 10 nucleotides align to TRBD1. The CDR3 extends over 14 amino acids. Germline V gene sequence: CDR1 MNHNY, CDR2 SVGAGI (reference sequence). J lost 2 bases, V lost 6 bases, and 4 bases had no gene match. The CDR3 sequence: CASRSTGGAYEQYF. CDR3 coding DNA: TGTGCCAGCAGGTCGACAGGGGGCGCCTACGAGCAGTACTTC.

J is TRBJ2-1 and V is TRBV4-1, with 8 bases matching TRBD2. After removal of 4 bases from V and 6 bases from J, the junction contained 11 bases not matched to a gene. The CDR3 runs 16 residues. Germline assignment: CDR1 MGHRA and CDR2 YSYEKL. CDR3 amino acids: CASSPLKAGVPNEQFF. The CDR3 DNA is TGCGCCAGCAGCCCCCTAAAAGCGGGGGTTCCCAATGAGCAGTTCTTC.

This clone has more than one count but fewer than ten. The chain is built from TRBV4-2 and TRBJ2-1; 8 nucleotides match TRBD2. CDR3 length: 15 amino acids. The ends lost 4 bases at V and 2 bases at J; junction bases unmatched: 4. Germline V gene data show CDR1 as LGHNA and CDR2 as YNFKEQ. The CDR3 here is CASSPEREPYNEQFF. In DNA form, the CDR3 reads TGTGCCAGCAGCCCAGAGCGGGAGCCCTACAATGAGCAGTTCTTC.

This clone turned up a few times. This chain uses TRBV5-4 with TRBJ2-7, with TRBD2 identical over 15 bases. Germline V gene data show CDR1 as SGHNT and CDR2 as YYREEE (reference sequence). This CDR3 contains 18 residues. With V trimmed by 0 bases and J by 0 bases, 4 bases remained unmatched. CDR3 DNA: TGTGCCAGCAGCTTGGGGGGACTAGCGGGAGGTCTCTCCTACGAGCAGTACTTC. Translating gives CASSLGGLAGGLSYEQYF.

J is TRBJ1-4 and V is TRBV28, with no clear D. Germline CDR1 MDHEN, CDR2 SYDVKM. V lost 3 bases and J 3 bases, leaving 8 bases between the germline ends. This CDR3 is built from 14 residues. The CDR3: CASSLERPNEKLFF. The CDR3 DNA follows: TGTGCCAGCAGTTTGGAGCGGCCTAATGAAAAACTGTTTTTT. The full variable domain, its missing parts supplied by reference TRBV28 and TRBJ1-4, is DVKVTQSSRYLVKRTGEKVFLECVQDMDHENMFWYRQDPGLGLRLIYFSYDVKMKEKGDIPEGYSVSREKKERFSLILESASTNQTSMYLCASSLERPNEKLFFGSGTQLSVL.

The chain is built from TRBV28 and TRBJ2-7; D may be TRBD1 (6 bases). The germline V and J ends were trimmed by 5 bases and 0 bases, with 26 bases remaining between them. There are 19 residues in the CDR3. Germline loops: CDR1 MDHEN, CDR2 SYDVKM. The CDR3 nucleotides read TGTGCCAGCAGTCCCGCGCGGGTAATGTGGGGGCGAAACTCCTACGAGCAGTACTTC. This encodes CASSPARVMWGRNSYEQYF.

The chain employs TRBV7-9 and TRBJ2-5; 10 nucleotides agree with TRBD1. This CDR3 region has 15 residues. CDR1 and CDR2 (germline): SEHNR, FQNEAQ (reference sequence). J was trimmed by 5 bases and V by 5 bases; bases with no gene match: 8. CDR3 in amino acids: CASSQTGTGEETQYF. The DNA of the CDR3 is TGTGCCAGCAGCCAGACCGGGACAGGGGAGGAGACCCAGTACTTC.

The J gene is TRBJ2-4, the V gene TRBV29-1; the D gene is possibly TRBD1 (5 bases). Per the germline V gene, CDR1 is SQVTM and CDR2 is ANQGSEA. V shed 3 bases and J shed 6 bases, with 9 bases lying between them. This CDR3 has 12 residues. Here the CDR3 reads CSVEQGGNIQYF. As DNA, the CDR3 is TGCAGCGTTGAGCAGGGTGGAAACATTCAGTACTTC.

This chain uses TRBV27 with TRBJ1-5, with TRBD1 matching over 7 bases. V dropped 5 bases and J dropped 2; count of bases not matched to a gene: 3. The CDR3 is made up of 14 amino acids. Germline V gene lookup returns CDR1 MNHEY and CDR2 SMNVEV (reference sequence). The chain's CDR3 is CASSDREGNQPQHF. As DNA, the CDR3 is TGTGCCAGCAGTGACAGGGAGGGCAATCAGCCCCAGCATTTT.

The V gene is TRBV28, the J gene TRBJ2-4; possibly TRBD2 for D (6 bases). The CDR3 is 13 amino acids. Germline V gives CDR1 MDHEN, CDR2 SYDVKM. V lost 6 bases and J lost 9, with 15 bases in between. The CDR3 spells CASRKELGGIQYF. CDR3 sequence (DNA): TGTGCCAGCAGGAAGGAACTCGGGGGCATTCAGTACTTC. Together with reference TRBV28 and TRBJ2-4, the CDR3 gives the full variable domain: DVKVTQSSRYLVKRTGEKVFLECVQDMDHENMFWYRQDPGLGLRLIYFSYDVKMKEKGDIPEGYSVSREKKERFSLILESASTNQTSMYLCASRKELGGIQYFGAGTRLSVL.

The V call is TRBV11-2, the J call TRBJ2-2; no reliable D call. V was cut by 5 bases and J by 7 bases, with 17 bases left in between. There are 15 residues in the CDR3. Germline CDR1 reads SGHAT; CDR2 reads FQNNGV. CDR3 sequence reads: CASSPDLKGDGELFF. The CDR3 DNA follows: TGTGCCAGCAGCCCAGACCTAAAAGGAGACGGGGAGCTGTTTTTT.

The genes are TRBV5-1 and TRBJ1-2; D not resolved. V lost 4 bases, J lost 4 bases, and 17 bases lay in between. The CDR3 is made up of 15 amino acids. In germline, CDR1 is SGHRS, CDR2 YFSETQ. The CDR3 bases are TGCGCCAGCAGCCCGGGGTTTACCGAGATCTATGGCTACACCTTC. Translation gives CASSPGFTEIYGYTF.